This T cell receptor beta chain originates from a study of cytomegalovirus exposure and HLA in healthy donors. Study-wide results and limits: The only immune exposure information that was available was CMV serostatus.

The PCR had 60 Vbeta and 13 Jbeta primers. The table came from immunoSEQ multiplex PCR; TCRdb's copy has only in-frame clones and leaves some out. The table lists fewer than 200,000 clones, more than 75% of them singletons. This CDR3 is built from 17 residues. J was trimmed by 1 base and V by 3 bases; bases with no gene match: 7. In germline, CDR1 is KGHSH, CDR2 LQKENI. This clone was picked up a small number of times. Antigen unknown. The receptor comes from a man in his forties in good health and CMV-seropositive. V usage is TRBV18 and J usage is TRBJ2-1, with 9 nucleotides matching TRBD1. The sequenced sample was PBMCs. CDR3 sequence reads: CASSPEGQGLSYNEQFF. The CDR3 nucleotides read TGTGCCAGCTCACCCGAAGGACAGGGGTTGTCCTACAATGAGCAGTTCTTC. The full variable domain, completed using reference TRBV18 and TRBJ2-1, is NAGVMQNPRHLVRRRGQEARLRCSPMKGHSHVYWYRQLPEEGLKFMVYLQKENIIDESGMPKERFSAEFPKEGPSILRIQQVVRGDSAAYFCASSPEGQGLSYNEQFFGPGTRLTVL.